A selection of T cell receptor beta chains follows, all from one sample in a study of shared clonotypes between healthy human individuals. Some clones are missing from TCRdb's copy, which holds only in-frame ones; the method was immunoSEQ multiplex PCR. The table has 2 million or so clones, 90% to 95% seen once. Sequenced material: naive CD4+ T cells sorted from blood. These receptors were obtained from a man between 18 and 29 years old in good health. Each CDR3 is given with its conserved first and last residue. Each record gives: clone size, V gene, CDR3 protein. The listing skips clone size in some rows; elsewhere it reads once, few, many or a size class.

clone_size: NA
v_call: TRBV28
cdr3_aa: CASSLRETTEAFF

clone_size: NA
v_call: TRBV19
cdr3_aa: CASRHQGAAYEQYF

clone_size: NA
v_call: TRBV6-1
cdr3_aa: CASSEGGQGFAEAFF

clone_size: once
v_call: TRBV7-9
cdr3_aa: CASSLVEGNSPLHF

clone_size: NA
v_call: TRBV18
cdr3_aa: CASSPPSGTAFVEGYTF

clone_size: NA
v_call: TRBV11-1
cdr3_aa: CASSFVGNEQYF

clone_size: NA
v_call: TRBV2
cdr3_aa: CATPAGSTDTQYF

clone_size: NA
v_call: TRBV7-2
cdr3_aa: CASSFGGTGNTIYF

clone_size: NA
v_call: TRBV7-9
cdr3_aa: CASSRDPGTGRHEQYF

clone_size: NA
v_call: TRBV4-3
cdr3_aa: CASSQESTAGNEQFF

clone_size: NA
v_call: TRBV29-1
cdr3_aa: CSVEQSRAEAFF

clone_size: once
v_call: TRBV15
cdr3_aa: CATSVPAGGETQYF

clone_size: NA
v_call: TRBV4-1
cdr3_aa: CASSQVGGTDEQFF

clone_size: NA
v_call: TRBV7-9
cdr3_aa: CASSDLAKNIQYF

clone_size: once
v_call: TRBV30
cdr3_aa: CAWSADRDGYTF

clone_size: NA
v_call: TRBV21-1
cdr3_aa: CASSKEVLGHQPQHF

clone_size: NA
v_call: TRBV19
cdr3_aa: CASSPGQGLSDTQYF

clone_size: NA
v_call: TRBV6-1
cdr3_aa: CASSEAWQGGSDTQYF

clone_size: once
v_call: TRBV9
cdr3_aa: CASAPGSGNIQYF

clone_size: NA
v_call: TRBV6-5
cdr3_aa: CASSYSLGVAKNIQYF

clone_size: NA
v_call: TRBV19
cdr3_aa: CASGQSNQPQHF

clone_size: few
v_call: TRBV18
cdr3_aa: CASSPGNTGELFF

clone_size: NA
v_call: TRBV6-5
cdr3_aa: CASKKGALTDTQYF

clone_size: NA
v_call: TRBV9
cdr3_aa: CASSVEAKLYGELFF

clone_size: NA
v_call: TRBV10-3
cdr3_aa: CAISEGGDSEAFF

clone_size: NA
v_call: TRBV7-8
cdr3_aa: CASTMGLAGGPGEQYF

clone_size: once
v_call: TRBV18
cdr3_aa: CASSPTGKLATEAFF

clone_size: once
v_call: TRBV14
cdr3_aa: CASGEGIRETQYF

clone_size: NA
v_call: TRBV4-3
cdr3_aa: CASSQDYDPAYEQYF

clone_size: NA
v_call: TRBV18
cdr3_aa: CASSPDRNQPQHF

clone_size: NA
v_call: TRBV6-1
cdr3_aa: CASSSGHVTNYGYTF

clone_size: NA
v_call: TRBV10-3
cdr3_aa: CAISESSGLEKLFF

clone_size: NA
v_call: TRBV28
cdr3_aa: CASSSGQGAVDYGYTF

clone_size: NA
v_call: TRBV30
cdr3_aa: CAWGQGGSNQPQHF

clone_size: NA
v_call: TRBV5-4
cdr3_aa: CASTGDSSYNEQFF

clone_size: once
v_call: TRBV19
cdr3_aa: CASSTGQGGDSPLHF

clone_size: NA
v_call: TRBV28
cdr3_aa: CASLVGGVRGIGGYTF

clone_size: NA
v_call: TRBV2
cdr3_aa: CASSDRAGANVLTF

clone_size: NA
v_call: TRBV6-1
cdr3_aa: CASSDSQRYEQYF

clone_size: NA
v_call: TRBV7-8
cdr3_aa: CASSLAQTSYEQYF

clone_size: NA
v_call: TRBV27
cdr3_aa: CASSLEAGNTGELFF

clone_size: NA
v_call: TRBV2
cdr3_aa: CASSEAPDYGYTF

clone_size: few
v_call: TRBV18
cdr3_aa: CASSPPNQPQHF

clone_size: NA
v_call: TRBV18
cdr3_aa: CASSPTSGIPYEQYF

clone_size: NA
v_call: TRBV18
cdr3_aa: CASSPASGNQPQHF

clone_size: few
v_call: TRBV5-1
cdr3_aa: CASRVVAGAYEQYF

clone_size: once
v_call: TRBV6-6
cdr3_aa: CASSYSTGDYGYTF

clone_size: NA
v_call: TRBV4-3
cdr3_aa: CASSSFPTGQGVAGHGYTF

clone_size: NA
v_call: TRBV9
cdr3_aa: CASSGAVRSNEQFF